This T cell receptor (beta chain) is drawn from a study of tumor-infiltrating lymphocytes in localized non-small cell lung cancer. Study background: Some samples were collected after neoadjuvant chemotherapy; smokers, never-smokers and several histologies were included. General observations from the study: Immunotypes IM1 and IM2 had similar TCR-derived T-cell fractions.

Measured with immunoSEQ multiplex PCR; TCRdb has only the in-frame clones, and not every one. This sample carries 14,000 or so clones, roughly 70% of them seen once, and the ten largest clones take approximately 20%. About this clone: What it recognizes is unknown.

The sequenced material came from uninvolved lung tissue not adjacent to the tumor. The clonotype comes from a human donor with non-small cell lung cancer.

Written as DNA, the CDR3 is TGCGCCAGCAGCCCTGATTTGGGTAGGGCTGAAGCTTTCTTT. Translation: CASSPDLGRAEAFF. The rearrangement joins TRBV5-1 to TRBJ1-1; no definite D call. This CDR3 is 14 amino acids long. Between the trimmed V and J ends, which lost 4 bases and 6 bases, there was a span of 16 bases. Looked up from germline, CDR1 is SGHRS and CDR2 is YFSETQ.